These T cell receptor beta chains were read from a single sample in a study of T cells in Graves' hyperthyroidism and ophthalmopathy. Using its own MiXCR run on the multiplex PCR reads, TCRdb lists one record per CDR3 protein. The repertoire includes under 350,000 distinct CDR3 sequences, about an eighth of them detected once, and approximately 35% sits in the top ten. The sample comprised blood. These receptors originate from a woman between 35 and 50 years old with Graves' ophthalmopathy. CDR3s include the opening cysteine and the closing phenylalanine or tryptophan. Each record gives: V gene, J gene, clone size, D gene, CDR3 DNA, CDR3 protein. The D gene is left open where the match is weak. Some rows mark clone size as missing; the rest say once, few, many or name a class of expanded clone.

TRBV20-1	TRBJ1-1	many	NA	TGCAGTGCTAAAACTTTGGGGGAGGGGGTGAACACTGAAGCTTTCTTT	CSAKTLGEGVNTEAFF
TRBV6-1	TRBJ2-1	many	TRBD1	TGTGCCAGCAACAGGGGCGCCTACAATGAGCAGTTCTTC	CASNRGAYNEQFF
TRBV5-1	TRBJ2-3	many	NA	TGCGCCAGCAGAAAAGAAGGAAGCACAGATACGCAGTATTTT	CASRKEGSTDTQYF
TRBV12-3/TRBV12-4	TRBJ1-4	NA	TRBD1	TGTGCCAGCAGTTTAAGGGCAGGGGGAAAACTGTTTTTT	CASSLRAGGKLFF
TRBV7-2	TRBJ2-2	NA	NA	TGTGCCAGCAGCTTAGGAAGGGCTAACACCGGGGAGCTGTTTTTT	CASSLGRANTGELFF
TRBV30	TRBJ1-2	NA	TRBD1	TGTGCCTGGAGGGGACAGCCTTTTTATGGCTACACCTTC	CAWRGQPFYGYTF
TRBV7-8	TRBJ2-3	few	NA	TGTGCCAGCAGCTTAGTCGGGGGGCAATTTAGCACAGATACGCAGTATTTT	CASSLVGGQFSTDTQYF
TRBV6-2/TRBV6-3	TRBJ2-2	many	TRBD1	TGTGCCAGCAGTTACTCCCAGGGGGCGTGGAACACCGGGGAGCTGTTTTTT	CASSYSQGAWNTGELFF
TRBV6-2/TRBV6-3	TRBJ1-1	many	NA	TGTGCCAGCAGCCTGGGGGGAGCTGCTTTCTTT	CASSLGGAAFF
TRBV20-1	TRBJ2-5	few	NA	TGCAGTGCTCCCGACAGCGTACGAGAGACCCAGTACTTC	CSAPDSVRETQYF
TRBV28	TRBJ2-1	many	TRBD2	TGTGCCAGCAGTGTTAGCGGGAGTAAACGAAAAGAGCAGTTCTTC	CASSVSGSKRKEQFF
TRBV5-4	TRBJ1-2	NA	NA	TGTGCCAGCAGCCCTATGACAGGAACGAACTATGGCTACACCTTC	CASSPMTGTNYGYTF
TRBV30	TRBJ2-5	many	NA	TGTGCCTGGAGTGTAGGGGAGGCCCAGTACTTC	CAWSVGEAQYF
TRBV19	TRBJ2-1	many	NA	TGTGCCAGTAGTATAGGGCTCCTAAATGAGCAGTTCTTC	CASSIGLLNEQFF